Listed here is a single T cell receptor beta chain. Its matching antigen is unknown. This record belongs to a study of beta chain features in type 1 diabetes. Study background: The samples had around 98 million sorted cells examined in all. Findings and limits, study-wide: Shortening of TCRB CDR3s, moderate but significant, appeared in all four CD4+ subsets of Type 1 diabetes patients.

Every bit of the isolated RNA underwent reverse transcription, so sequencing read expressed TCRB transcripts. An average of around 3.5 million reads was obtained for naive, central memory and regulatory T cell samples. Method: immunoSEQ multiplex PCR; TCRdb's copy keeps in-frame clones and lacks some. The table includes about 150,000 clones, 7.8% detected once. Germline CDR1 MNHNY, CDR2 SVGAGI (reference sequence). The CDR3 totals 15 residues. The V gene end was trimmed by 2 bases and the J gene end by 5 bases; junction bases not matched to a gene: 9. This TCR derives from a middle-aged woman with type 1 diabetes. Sample: central memory CD4+ T cells from blood. This chain connects TRBV6-6 to TRBJ2-7; 7 bases agree with TRBD1. The CDR3 bases are TGTGCCAGCAGTTACCCCCCGGGACAGAGTCACGAGCAGTACTTC. Translating gives CASSYPPGQSHEQYF.